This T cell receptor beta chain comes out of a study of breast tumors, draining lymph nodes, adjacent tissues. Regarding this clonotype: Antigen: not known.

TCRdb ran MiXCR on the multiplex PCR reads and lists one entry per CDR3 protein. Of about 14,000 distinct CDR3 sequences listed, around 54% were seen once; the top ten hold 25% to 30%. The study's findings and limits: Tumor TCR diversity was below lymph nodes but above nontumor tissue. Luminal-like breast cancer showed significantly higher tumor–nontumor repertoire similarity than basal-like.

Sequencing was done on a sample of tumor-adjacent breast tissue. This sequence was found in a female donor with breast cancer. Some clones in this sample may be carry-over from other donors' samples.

Written as DNA, the CDR3 is TGCGCCAGCAGCTCCTCCGGGGACAGCTACTACGAGCAGTACTTC. Residues: CASSSSGDSYYEQYF. The V call is TRBV5-1, the J call TRBJ2-7; 7 bases are shared with TRBD1. The CDR3 has 15 amino acids. V shed 3 bases, J shed 3 bases, and the junction held 9 bases outside the gene matches. Germline assignment: CDR1 SGHRS and CDR2 YFSETQ.